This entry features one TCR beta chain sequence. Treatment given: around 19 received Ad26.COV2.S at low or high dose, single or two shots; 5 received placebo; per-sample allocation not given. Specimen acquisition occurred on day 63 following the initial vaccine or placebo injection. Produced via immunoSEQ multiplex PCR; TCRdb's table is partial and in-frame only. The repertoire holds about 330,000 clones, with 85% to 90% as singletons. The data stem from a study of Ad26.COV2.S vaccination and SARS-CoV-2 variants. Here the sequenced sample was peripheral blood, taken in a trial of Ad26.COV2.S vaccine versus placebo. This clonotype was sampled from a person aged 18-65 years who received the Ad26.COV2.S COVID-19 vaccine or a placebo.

CDR3 residues: CASSYSAGSKEAFF. DNA of the CDR3: TGTGCCAGCAGTTACTCGGCAGGGAGCAAGGAAGCTTTCTTT. The rearrangement links TRBV6-5 to TRBJ1-1; D is possibly TRBD1 (5 bases). This CDR3 spans 14 amino acids. Germline assignment: CDR1 MNHEY and CDR2 SVGAGI. V lost 0 bases to trimming and J lost 8 bases, with 13 bases between them.